The clone carrying this T cell receptor beta chain was found many times. Via MiXCR, TCRdb re-called the 5' RACE reads, giving one row per CDR3 protein. The sample yields 550,000 to 800,000 distinct CDR3 sequences, roughly 7.1% seen once. The CDR3 totals 14 residues. V gave up 8 bases and J gave up 3 bases; unmatched junction bases: 6. Germline V lookup: CDR1 SGHRS, CDR2 YFSETQ. The data were obtained in a study of identical twins. Every donor was a healthy Caucasian. These data also formed part of another study, on yellow fever vaccine responses in identical twins.

Sequenced sample: PBMCs. The sequence was obtained from a woman between 18 and 29 years old in good health. The genes are TRBV5-1 and TRBJ2-1; TRBD2 agrees at 9 bases. The CDR3, as DNA: TGCGCCAGTCGAGGAGCGGGAGGCTACAATGAGCAGTTCTTC. It encodes CASRGAGGYNEQFF. The whole variable domain, filled in from reference TRBV5-1 and TRBJ2-1, reads KAGVTQTPRYLIKTRGQQVTLSCSPISGHRSVSWYQQTPGQGLQFLFEYFSETQRNKGNFPGRFSGRQFSNSRSEMNVSTLELGDSALYLCASRGAGGYNEQFFGPGTRLTVL.